One sample yielded the 27 T cell receptor beta chains listed below, sequenced in a study of cytomegalovirus exposure and HLA in healthy donors. PCR employed 60 Vbeta and 13 Jbeta primers. TCRdb's copy holds only in-frame clones and misses some; the assay was immunoSEQ multiplex PCR. The sample has around 94,000 clones; 50% to 80% are singletons. The specimen was PBMCs. These receptors all stem from a man under 40 in good health and CMV-seronegative.

The V and J genes are TRBV4-1 and TRBJ2-5, with D possibly TRBD2 on 6 matching bases. This CDR3 is 14 amino acids long. Per germline, CDR1 MGHRA and CDR2 YSYEKL. Trimming stripped 1 base from V and 5 bases from J, with 11 bases between. This CDR3 is CASSQGGGGETQYF. The CDR3 bases are TGCGCCAGCAGCCAAGGGGGCGGAGGGGAGACCCAGTACTTC.

This clone was picked up a small number of times. The V gene is TRBV5-1, the J gene TRBJ2-5, with a weak D call TRBD1 (5 bases). The CDR3 consists of 13 residues. The germline CDR1 and CDR2 sequences are SGHRS and YFSETQ. V dropped 6 bases and J dropped 2 bases, with 11 bases sitting between them. CDR3 coding DNA: TGCGCCAGCACCCTAGACAGTCAAGAGACCCAGTACTTC. It translates to CASTLDSQETQYF.

This sequence joins TRBV5-1 and TRBJ1-2; D might be TRBD1 (5 bases). In germline, CDR1 is SGHRS, CDR2 YFSETQ. The CDR3 is made up of 15 amino acids. Trimming shortened V by 3 bases and J by 6 bases, and 18 bases separated the two germline ends. The chain's CDR3 is CASSSDLTGVDGYTF. In DNA, the CDR3 is TGCGCCAGCAGCTCAGACTTAACAGGAGTCGATGGCTACACCTTC.

The gene calls are TRBV7-9 and TRBJ2-3; tentative D call: TRBD2 (5 bases). Between the trimmed V and J ends, which lost 5 bases and 6 bases, there was a span of 21 bases. The CDR3 extends over 16 amino acids. In germline, CDR1 is SEHNR, CDR2 FQNEAQ (reference sequence). The CDR3 DNA is TGTGCCAGCAGCCAAGCCTTTGGGAGTACGAGGGATACGCAGTATTTT. Translation gives CASSQAFGSTRDTQYF.

This chain joins TRBV5-1 and TRBJ2-2; D may be TRBD2 (5 bases). CDR1 is SGHRS, CDR2 YFSETQ, per germline. V lost 4 bases, J lost 2 bases, and 12 bases lay in between. CDR3 size: 15 residues. This chain's CDR3 is CASSPWTYNTGELFF. The DNA for the CDR3 is TGCGCCAGCAGCCCCTGGACTTACAACACCGGGGAGCTGTTTTTT.

The J gene is TRBJ1-3, the V gene TRBV28; 7 bases are a match to TRBD1. V lost 8 bases, J lost 8 bases, and 12 bases stayed unmatched. Germline CDR1 is MDHEN and CDR2 is SYDVKM. The CDR3 consists of 14 residues. In DNA form, the CDR3 reads TGTGCCAGCCAGGGAGGTAGGGGGCTAGACACCATATATTTT. Translated: CASQGGRGLDTIYF.

The chain links TRBV7-8 to TRBJ2-7, with 7 bases fitting TRBD1. The trim removed 2 bases at V and 7 bases at J, leaving 14 bases unmatched. From germline, CDR1 is SGHVS and CDR2 FQNEAQ. The length of the CDR3 is 16 residues. CDR3 DNA: TGTGCCAGCAGCTTAACTCTCGCAAGGGGGCTGGGTGAGCAGTACTTC. Translation: CASSLTLARGLGEQYF. The complete variable domain, with remaining parts taken from reference TRBV7-8 and TRBJ2-7, reads GAGVSQSPRYKVAKRGQDVALRCDPISGHVSLFWYQQALGQGPEFLTYFQNEAQLDKSGLPSDRFFAERPEGSVSTLKIQRTQQEDSAVYLCASSLTLARGLGEQYFGPGTRLTVT.

The chain's CDR3 is CASSKLGQGSSGNTIYF. The CDR3 DNA sequence: TGCGCCAGCAGCAAACTAGGACAGGGGAGCTCTGGAAACACCATATATTTT. V is TRBV5-1 and J is TRBJ1-3; 9 bases agree with TRBD1. The germline V gene has CDR1 SGHRS and CDR2 YFSETQ. Losses at the gene ends were 4 bases for V and 0 bases for J; bases not matched to a gene: 8. The CDR3 covers 17 residues.

This clone showed up just a few times. The chain joins TRBV7-8 to TRBJ1-2; D possibly corresponds to TRBD1 (6 bases). The CDR3 is 15 residues long. Germline CDR1 reads SGHVS; CDR2 reads FQNEAQ. The ends were cut back, 4 bases at V and 4 bases at J, with 16 bases in the middle. The CDR3: CASSSKPQGPYGYTF. Here the CDR3 DNA reads TGTGCCAGCAGCTCAAAACCCCAGGGGCCCTATGGCTACACCTTC. The full variable domain, with the rest looked up from reference TRBV7-8 and TRBJ1-2, is GAGVSQSPRYKVAKRGQDVALRCDPISGHVSLFWYQQALGQGPEFLTYFQNEAQLDKSGLPSDRFFAERPEGSVSTLKIQRTQQEDSAVYLCASSSKPQGPYGYTFGSGTRLTVV.

This clone appeared a few times. The chain recombines TRBV6-1 with TRBJ2-5; weak D call: TRBD1 (6 bases). V was trimmed by 3 bases and J by 0 bases, leaving 14 bases between them. There are 16 residues in the CDR3. Germline-derived CDR1 and CDR2 are MNHNS and SASEGT. The CDR3 DNA reads as TGTGCCAGCAGTGAGATACAGGGTTCCAACCAAGAGACCCAGTACTTC. Protein product: CASSEIQGSNQETQYF.

The chain joins TRBV7-3 to TRBJ2-5; 11 nucleotides agree with TRBD2. This CDR3 is built from 15 residues. V lost 0 bases and J lost 4; bases outside the gene matches: 1. Germline CDR1 is SGHTA and CDR2 is FQGTGA. CDR3 DNA sequence: TGTGCCAGCAGCTTAACGGGGACTAGCGGAGAGACCCAGTACTTC. Translating gives CASSLTGTSGETQYF.

This chain joins TRBV5-4 and TRBJ2-5; weak D call: TRBD1 (5 bases). CDR3 size: 13 residues. The V end lost 4 bases, the J end lost 4 bases, and 11 bases lay between the germline ends. Germline values: CDR1 SGHNT, CDR2 YYREEE (reference sequence). As DNA, the CDR3 is TGTGCCAGCAGCACATCAGGGCGAGAGACCCAGTACTTC. Amino acids: CASSTSGRETQYF.

The CDR3 nucleotides are TGCGCCAGCAGAATCGGGACTAGCGGGACTTATGAGCAGTTCTTC. This gives the protein CASRIGTSGTYEQFF. V is TRBV10-2 and J is TRBJ2-1; 13 bases line up with TRBD2. Germline V gene sequence: CDR1 WSHSY, CDR2 SAAADI. The V and J ends lost 6 bases and 8 bases, in that order; junction bases with no gene match: 7. The CDR3 runs to 15 residues.

There are a few counts of this clone. The chain couples TRBV23-1 to TRBJ1-3, with no clear D. TRBV23-1 is filed as an ORF, its function uncertain. Trimming pared 3 bases from V and 0 bases from J, leaving 12 bases between. CDR3 length equals 16 residues. The CDR3 region has the DNA TGCGCCAGCAGTCAGTCTTCCTCCAGCTCTGGAAACACCATATATTTT. This codes for CASSQSSSSSGNTIYF.

Comment on this clone: This CDR3 is also generated by other DNA sequences in the sample. The rearrangement links TRBV14 to TRBJ2-1; 9 bases align to TRBD2. The ends lost 1 base at V and 13 bases at J; junction bases unmatched: 8. Germline V gives CDR1 SGHDN, CDR2 FVKESK. The CDR3 covers 14 residues. CDR3 sequence: CASSQGTAGGRQFF. The CDR3 DNA reads TGTGCCAGCAGCCAAGGAACGGCGGGGGGGAGACAGTTCTTC.

The chain has TRBV6-6 and TRBJ2-3; 8 nucleotides agree with TRBD2. The CDR3 contains 16 residues. Germline-derived CDR1 and CDR2 are MNHNY and SVGAGI (reference sequence). The trim removed 5 bases at V and 0 bases at J, leaving 7 bases unmatched. CDR3 nucleotide sequence: TGTGCCAGCAGTCTAGGACTAGCAAGGAGCACAGATACGCAGTATTTT. This codes for CASSLGLARSTDTQYF.

This clone was seen a handful of times. The gene calls are TRBV27 and TRBJ1-5; unclear D gene. The CDR3 sequence is 15 residues long. Looked up from germline, CDR1 is MNHEY and CDR2 is SMNVEV (reference sequence). The V gene lost 1 base and the J gene lost 0 bases, with 7 bases spanning the gap. The CDR3 nucleotides read TGTGCCAGCAGTTTATTACAGAGTAGCAATCAGCCCCAGCATTTT. This codes for CASSLLQSSNQPQHF.

The V call is TRBV6-1, the J call TRBJ2-2, with D perhaps matching TRBD1 (6 bases). CDR3 size: 14 residues. CDR1 MNHNS and CDR2 SASEGT come from the germline V gene. V lost 7 bases and J lost 1, with 10 bases in between. In DNA, the CDR3 is TGTGCCAGCATAGTGACAGGGAACACCGGGGAGCTGTTTTTT. This sequence encodes CASIVTGNTGELFF.

The chain links TRBV6-4 to TRBJ2-3, with 11 bases aligning to TRBD2. J was trimmed by 4 bases and V by 5 bases; bases with no gene match: 5. The CDR3 is made up of 15 amino acids. Germline CDR1 MRHNA, CDR2 SNTAGT. The CDR3 loop is CASSPLAGGSDTQYF. The CDR3 bases are TGTGCCAGCAGTCCCCTAGCGGGGGGATCAGATACGCAGTATTTT.

The chain has TRBV7-3 and TRBJ1-1; 7 bases align to TRBD1. The V and J ends lost 2 bases and 1 base, in that order; junction bases with no gene match: 7. The CDR3 extends over 16 amino acids. Germline CDR1 reads SGHTA; CDR2 reads FQGTGA. The CDR3 here is CASSLRQGLENTEAFF. CDR3 bases: TGTGCCAGCAGCTTACGACAGGGACTAGAGAACACTGAAGCTTTCTTT.

The chain carries TRBV30 and TRBJ2-5, with D tentatively TRBD2 (6 bases). Germline values: CDR1 GTSNPN, CDR2 SVGIG (reference sequence). The CDR3 is made up of 13 amino acids. Trimming pared 3 bases from V and 4 bases from J, leaving 12 bases between. CDR3 amino acids: CAWSHLARETQYF. In nucleotides, the CDR3 is TGTGCCTGGAGCCATCTAGCGAGAGAGACCCAGTACTTC.

This clone was counted a single time. The chain couples TRBV6-4 to TRBJ2-2, with 7 bases that match TRBD2. Trimming cost V 6 bases and J 7 bases; bases outside gene matches: 14. The CDR3 is 16 residues long. The germline CDR1 and CDR2 sequences are MRHNA and SNTAGT. Here the CDR3 DNA reads TGTGCCAGCAGCCTCAACCCTGCGGGAGCGATCGGGGAGCTGTTTTTT. This sequence encodes CASSLNPAGAIGELFF.

Sample share makes this clone medium-sized. The chain couples TRBV27 to TRBJ1-4; 7 bases align to TRBD1. The CDR3 runs 15 residues. The J segment lost 5 bases and the V segment lost 4 bases, leaving 7 bases of the junction unmatched. Per the germline V gene, CDR1 is MNHEY and CDR2 is SMNVEV (reference sequence). DNA for the CDR3: TGTGCCAGCAGTTCCAGGACAGGAGGGAATGAAAAACTGTTTTTT. It encodes CASSSRTGGNEKLFF.

The sample holds a few counts of this clone. The rearrangement uses TRBV27 and TRBJ2-5, with TRBD1 identical over 7 bases. Germline loops: CDR1 MNHEY, CDR2 SMNVEV (reference sequence). The CDR3 is 15 amino acids. Trimming at V came to 7 bases and at J to 2 bases, leaving 10 bases not matched to a gene. CDR3 bases: TGTGCCAGCACCAGGTGGGGGACAGAACAAGAGACCCAGTACTTC. Translated: CASTRWGTEQETQYF.

The CDR3 loop reads CASSYVTGWRATEAFF. CDR3 bases: TGTGCCAGCAGTTACGTGACAGGGTGGAGGGCCACTGAAGCTTTCTTT. The chain is built from TRBV6-6 and TRBJ1-1; TRBD1 matches at 7 bases. Trimming cost V 2 bases and J 4 bases; bases outside gene matches: 10. CDR3 length: 16 amino acids. CDR1 and CDR2 (germline): MNHNY, SVGAGI (reference sequence).

The rearrangement uses TRBV14 and TRBJ2-1, with 7 bases aligning to TRBD2. The CDR3 spans 14 residues. Looked up from germline, CDR1 is SGHDN and CDR2 is FVKESK. Trimming at V came to 6 bases and at J to 5 bases, leaving 7 bases not matched to a gene. The CDR3 region is CASSGGGTNNEQFF. The CDR3 bases are TGTGCCAGCAGTGGGGGGGGTACCAACAATGAGCAGTTCTTC.

The chain has TRBV10-3 and TRBJ1-1; 7 positions agree with TRBD1. The germline gives CDR1 ENHRY, CDR2 SYGVKD. The CDR3 length is 14 residues. The junction had 5 bases not matched to a gene; V was cut back by 0 bases and J by 7 bases. CDR3 DNA: TGTGCCATCAGTGAGTCAGGGGGCTTGGTTGAAGCTTTCTTT. It codes for CAISESGGLVEAFF.